Shown below are 27 T cell receptor beta chains from a single sample sequenced in a study of early T cells in non-severe SARS-CoV-2 infection. TCRdb itself ran the 5' RACE reads through MiXCR, one entry per CDR3 protein. The sample comprises some 66,000 distinct CDR3 sequences, around 8.7% of which are singletons, and roughly 3% rests with the top ten. The sequencing sample was made of whole blood. These receptors came from an adult who was a healthcare worker with PCR-confirmed SARS-CoV-2 infection or an uninfected control (not recorded which).

This clonotype has more than one count but fewer than ten. V gene TRBV5-1 combines with J gene TRBJ2-7, with D perhaps matching TRBD1 (7 bases). This CDR3 region has 15 residues. V dropped 4 bases and J dropped 1 base, with 15 bases sitting between them. Germline CDR1 is SGHRS and CDR2 is YFSETQ. CDR3 sequence (DNA): TGCGCCAGCAGCCCGAGCAGGGGGGAGTCCTACGAGCAGTACTTC. Residues: CASSPSRGESYEQYF.

The CDR3 nucleotides read TGTGCCAGCTCACCAGGGGGGGACACTGAAGCTTTCTTT. Amino acids: CASSPGGDTEAFF. The chain couples TRBV18 to TRBJ1-1, with D perhaps matching TRBD1 (5 bases). This CDR3 contains 13 residues. The germline gives CDR1 KGHSH, CDR2 LQKENI. The V and J ends lost 2 bases and 3 bases respectively, with 7 bases between them.

This rearrangement joins TRBV12-3 or TRBV12-4 to TRBJ2-7; TRBD2 matches 7 bases. The CDR3 sequence is 13 residues long. V shed 4 bases and J 6 bases; nucleotides not matched to a gene: 6. The CDR3 nucleotides read TGTGCCAGCAGTTCGGTGGGCGGGAGCGAGCAGTACTTC. It translates to CASSSVGGSEQYF.

This clonotype was seen a handful of times. V usage is TRBV11-1 and J usage is TRBJ2-2; no clear D. V was clipped by 3 bases and J by 5 bases, with 10 bases between them. This CDR3 is built from 14 residues. CDR1 and CDR2 (germline): SGHAT, FQDESV (reference sequence). This chain's CDR3 is CASSFLEHTGELFF. CDR3 DNA: TGTGCCAGCAGCTTCCTCGAGCATACCGGGGAGCTGTTTTTT. The variable domain in full, completed from reference TRBV11-1 and TRBJ2-2, reads EAEVAQSPRYKITEKSQAVAFWCDPISGHATLYWYRQILGQGPELLVQFQDESVVDDSQLPKDRFSAERLKGVDSTLKIQPAELGDSAMYLCASSFLEHTGELFFGEGSRLTVL.

Here the CDR3 DNA reads TGCAGCGTGGACAGGGGGCCTAGCAATGAGCAGTTCTTC. It codes for CSVDRGPSNEQFF. The V and J genes are TRBV29-1 and TRBJ2-1, with 11 bases that match TRBD1. The CDR3 has 13 residues. Germline values: CDR1 SQVTM, CDR2 ANQGSEA. Trimming removed 6 bases from V and 6 bases from J; junction bases left unmatched: 4.

J is TRBJ2-5 and V is TRBV7-2; maybe TRBD2 (7 bases). The CDR3 is made up of 14 amino acids. Germline values: CDR1 SGHTA, CDR2 FQGNSA. Trimming pared 4 bases from V and 2 bases from J, leaving 11 bases between. The CDR3 DNA is TGTGCCAGCAGCTGGGGGGGCAGACAAGAGACCCAGTACTTC. It yields the protein CASSWGGRQETQYF.

This clonotype was counted between two and nine times. The chain uses TRBV7-3 and TRBJ1-6, with TRBD1 as a possible D gene (5 bases). Deletions cut 6 bases from V and 10 bases from J, with 13 bases between. This CDR3 is 13 amino acids long. Germline assignment: CDR1 SGHTA and CDR2 FQGTGA. CDR3 nucleotides: TGTGCCAGCAGTGGGGACCTAGACTCACCCCTCCACTTT. The encoded protein is CASSGDLDSPLHF.

The chain carries TRBV20-1 and TRBJ2-1, with 7 bases that match TRBD2. Germline loops: CDR1 DFQATT, CDR2 SNEGSKA (reference sequence). The CDR3 is 16 residues long. Losses at the gene ends were 1 base for V and 0 bases for J; bases not matched to a gene: 6. The CDR3 spells CSARGSSGNSYNEQFF. CDR3 nucleotides: TGCAGTGCTAGAGGGTCTAGCGGAAACTCCTACAATGAGCAGTTCTTC.

The sample holds a few counts of this clonotype. The V call is TRBV3-1, the J call TRBJ1-2; the match to TRBD1 covers 9 bases. There are 17 residues in the CDR3. The germline gives CDR1 LGHDT, CDR2 YNNKEL (reference sequence). Unmatched junction bases numbered 11, after V lost 2 bases and J lost 4 bases. CDR3 DNA sequence: TGTGCCAGCAGCCAAACACCCGGGACAGGGAGATCCTATGGCTACACCTTC. Amino acids: CASSQTPGTGRSYGYTF.

The chain recombines TRBV2 with TRBJ1-2; 9 bases are a match to TRBD1. The CDR3 loop spans 15 amino acids. Germline trimming cut 2 bases from V and 3 bases from J; bases unmatched to any gene: 4. Germline V gene sequence: CDR1 SNHLY, CDR2 FYNNEI. The CDR3 DNA follows: TGTGCCAGCAGTGAATGGACAGGGGATGACTATGGCTACACCTTC. Its translation is CASSEWTGDDYGYTF. The variable domain in full, with the rest retrieved from reference TRBV2 and TRBJ1-2, is EPEVTQTPSHQVTQMGQEVILRCVPISNHLYFYWYRQILGQKVEFLVSFYNNEISEKSEIFDDQFSVERPDGSNFTLKIRSTKLEDSAMYFCASSEWTGDDYGYTFGSGTRLTVV.

This clonotype came up a few times. The chain uses TRBV29-1 and TRBJ2-1; no definite D call. V lost 0 bases, J lost 6 bases, and 6 bases lay in between. There are 12 residues in the CDR3. The germline V gene encodes CDR1 SQVTM and CDR2 ANQGSEA. The CDR3 sequence: CSVEETLNEQFF. The CDR3 DNA reads as TGCAGCGTTGAAGAAACCCTCAATGAGCAGTTCTTC.

The rearrangement links TRBV12-3 or TRBV12-4 to TRBJ1-2; maybe TRBD1 (5 bases). Trimming left V 4 bases short and J 2 bases short, with 8 bases between. The CDR3 loop spans 13 amino acids. This CDR3 reads CASSSGDNYGYTF. The CDR3 nucleotides read TGTGCCAGCAGTTCCGGGGACAACTATGGCTACACCTTC.

This clonotype was detected ten times or more. V and J are TRBV7-6 and TRBJ2-2; possibly TRBD2 for D (6 bases). V gave up 1 base and J gave up 0 bases, with 6 bases separating them. CDR1 is SGHVS, CDR2 FNYEAQ, per germline. The CDR3 has 15 amino acids. CDR3 DNA: TGTGCCAGCAGCTTAGGCGGGGCGAACACCGGGGAGCTGTTTTTT. Translated, it gives CASSLGGANTGELFF.

The chain has TRBV3-1 and TRBJ1-1; TRBD1 is a possible D gene (6 bases). Trimming took off 2 bases at V and 1 base at J, with 11 bases between the two ends. Germline lookup yields CDR1 LGHDT and CDR2 YNNKEL (reference sequence). This CDR3 has 15 amino acids. CDR3 in amino acids: CASSQTLQGNTEAFF. CDR3 bases: TGTGCCAGCAGCCAAACGCTACAGGGGAACACTGAAGCTTTCTTT.

There are many counts of this clonotype. This sequence joins TRBV10-3 and TRBJ2-1, with 9 positions matching TRBD2. The CDR3 covers 14 residues. Trimming at V came to 4 bases and at J to 5 bases, leaving 3 bases not matched to a gene. Germline V gene data show CDR1 as ENHRY and CDR2 as SYGVKD. CDR3 sequence reads: CAISALAGNNEQFF. The CDR3, as DNA: TGTGCCATCAGTGCCCTAGCGGGGAACAATGAGCAGTTCTTC.

This clonotype appeared many times. The rearrangement uses TRBV5-4 and TRBJ2-7; 7 bases are a match to TRBD1. Trimming removed 4 bases from V and 2 bases from J; junction bases left unmatched: 3. The CDR3 consists of 13 residues. Per the germline V gene, CDR1 is SGHNT and CDR2 is YYREEE (reference sequence). CDR3 loop: CASSQQGTYEQYF. In nucleotides, the CDR3 is TGTGCCAGCAGCCAACAGGGGACCTACGAGCAGTACTTC.

V and J are TRBV6-6 and TRBJ1-6; D not certain. The CDR3 sequence is 13 residues long. Germline assignment: CDR1 MNHNY and CDR2 SVGAGI (reference sequence). V lost 6 bases, J lost 8 bases, and 11 bases lay in between. CDR3 region: CASRPLRDSPLHF. CDR3 nucleotides: TGTGCCAGCAGACCTCTCCGTGATTCACCCCTCCACTTT.

The V and J genes are TRBV9 and TRBJ2-5; D gene unclear. In germline, CDR1 is SGDLS, CDR2 YYNGEE. CDR3 length: 14 amino acids. V lost 3 bases, J lost 7 bases, and 16 bases lay in between. The CDR3 sequence is CASSAETSSGTQYF. The DNA for the CDR3 is TGTGCCAGCAGCGCAGAGACGTCCTCAGGGACCCAGTACTTC.

There are many counts of this clonotype. The chain uses TRBV24-1 and TRBJ2-3; unclear D gene. Germline V gives CDR1 KGHDR, CDR2 SFDVKD. Between the trimmed V and J ends, which lost 4 bases and 2 bases, there was a span of 9 bases. There are 14 residues in the CDR3. CDR3 in DNA: TGTGCCACCAGTGACACCAGGACCACAGATACGCAGTATTTT. This sequence encodes CATSDTRTTDTQYF.

J is TRBJ2-1 and V is TRBV27; tentative D call: TRBD1 (6 bases). The ends were cut back, 3 bases at V and 7 bases at J, with 13 bases in the middle. Looked up from germline, CDR1 is MNHEY and CDR2 is SMNVEV (reference sequence). The CDR3 length is 14 residues. The DNA for the CDR3 is TGTGCCAGCAGTTTGATGGCCAGGGGTAATGAGCAGTTCTTC. Protein product: CASSLMARGNEQFF.

Ten or more counts support this clonotype. The rearrangement links TRBV15 to TRBJ1-5, with a possible D match to TRBD1 (6 bases). The CDR3 runs 16 residues. Germline CDR1 is LNHNV and CDR2 is YYDKDF (reference sequence). The ends were cut back, 1 base at V and 5 bases at J, with 15 bases in the middle. Written as DNA, the CDR3 is TGTGCCACCAGCAGAGTTTCGGAACAGGGTGATCAGCCCCAGCATTTT. Residues: CATSRVSEQGDQPQHF. The full variable domain, completed using reference TRBV15 and TRBJ1-5, is DAMVIQNPRYQVTQFGKPVTLSCSQTLNHNVMYWYQQKSSQAPKLLFHYYDKDFNNEADTPDNFQSRRPNTSFCFLDIRSPGLGDTAMYLCATSRVSEQGDQPQHFGDGTRLSIL.

V usage is TRBV7-3 and J usage is TRBJ2-1, with TRBD2 identical over 14 bases. The CDR3 has 18 amino acids. Germline V gene sequence: CDR1 SGHTA, CDR2 FQGTGA. The J segment lost 6 bases and the V segment lost 4 bases, leaving 11 bases of the junction unmatched. DNA of the CDR3: TGTGCCAGCAGCTCTGCACCGGGACTAGCGGGAGCTGGCAATGAGCAGTTCTTC. Amino acid sequence: CASSSAPGLAGAGNEQFF.

This chain joins TRBV7-7 and TRBJ2-5; D might be TRBD2 (5 bases). The ends were cut back, 1 base at V and 5 bases at J, with 14 bases in the middle. The CDR3 is 15 amino acids. Germline V gene sequence: CDR1 SSHAT, CDR2 FNYEAQ (reference sequence). The CDR3 DNA sequence: TGTGCCAGCAGCTTAGTGAGCGGAGGCTATGAGACCCAGTACTTC. It encodes CASSLVSGGYETQYF.

This chain uses TRBV2 with TRBJ2-7; the match to TRBD1 covers 7 bases. The junction had 9 bases not matched to a gene; V was cut back by 6 bases and J by 7 bases. The germline gives CDR1 SNHLY, CDR2 FYNNEI. This CDR3 comprises 13 residues. CDR3 sequence: CASRRQGVREQYF. The CDR3 bases are TGTGCCAGCAGGCGGCAGGGGGTGAGGGAGCAGTACTTC.

This clonotype was seen a handful of times. This sequence joins TRBV2 and TRBJ1-1, with D unresolved. Germline V lookup: CDR1 SNHLY, CDR2 FYNNEI. The CDR3 runs to 13 residues. Trimming left V 4 bases short and J 0 bases short, with 6 bases between. CDR3 residues: CASSVSVNTEAFF. The CDR3 DNA reads TGTGCCAGCAGTGTATCAGTGAACACTGAAGCTTTCTTT.

This clonotype was detected ten times or more. The V and J genes are TRBV20-1 and TRBJ1-1; D gene ambiguous. This CDR3 region has 11 residues. V was cut by 2 bases and J by 4 bases, with 5 bases left in between. Germline loops: CDR1 DFQATT, CDR2 SNEGSKA (reference sequence). CDR3 sequence: CSARKSTEAFF. CDR3 bases: TGCAGTGCTAGAAAGTCCACTGAAGCTTTCTTT.

This clonotype was seen at least ten times. The V call is TRBV20-1, the J call TRBJ1-2; TRBD1 is a possible D gene (6 bases). Trimming stripped 4 bases from V and 6 bases from J, with 12 bases between. The germline gives CDR1 DFQATT, CDR2 SNEGSKA (reference sequence). CDR3 length: 12 residues. This CDR3 is CSATRQANGYTF. DNA for the CDR3: TGCAGTGCTACCCGACAGGCCAATGGCTACACCTTC.